The 29 T cell receptor beta chains presented below share a single source sample, sequenced in a study of blood T cell repertoires in COVID-19. TCRdb's table, derived via immunoSEQ multiplex PCR, lists solely in-frame clones and lacks some. The sample lists roughly 40,000 clones; around 76% were seen once. Sequencing was performed on peripheral blood. These receptors were obtained from a man of 80 years or more with acute or convalescent COVID-19.

The chain joins TRBV28 to TRBJ1-2; TRBD1 aligns across 9 bases. The CDR3 runs to 14 residues. The J segment lost 3 bases and the V segment lost 5 bases, leaving 4 bases of the junction unmatched. Germline CDR1 MDHEN, CDR2 SYDVKM. CDR3 residues: CASSLTGGDYGYTF. The CDR3 DNA sequence: TGTGCCAGCAGTCTAACAGGGGGCGACTATGGCTACACCTTC.

The chain employs TRBV5-8 and TRBJ2-7; 9 nucleotides line up with TRBD2. Germline V lookup: CDR1 SGHTS, CDR2 YDEGEE. The V and J ends lost 4 bases and 5 bases, in that order; junction bases with no gene match: 10. This CDR3 contains 15 residues. This chain's CDR3 is CASSGFSGSTNEQYF. The CDR3 coding sequence is TGTGCCAGCAGCGGATTTAGCGGGAGCACGAACGAGCAGTACTTC. The variable domain in full, completed from reference TRBV5-8 and TRBJ2-7, reads EAGVTQSPTHLIKTRGQQATLRCSPISGHTSVYWYQQALGLGLQFLLWYDEGEERNRGNFPPRFSGRQFPNYSSELNVNALELEDSALYLCASSGFSGSTNEQYFGPGTRLTVT.

The chain links TRBV3-1 (or the pseudogene TRBV3-2) to TRBJ2-1, with 10 bases aligning to TRBD1. This CDR3 has 16 amino acids. V shed 4 bases, J shed 4 bases, and the junction held 7 bases outside the gene matches. The germline V gene encodes CDR1 LGHDT and CDR2 YNNKEL (reference sequence). CDR3 nucleotide sequence: TGTGCCAGCAGCCTCGGGGGGGGACAGGGGTACAATGAGCAGTTCTTC. It encodes CASSLGGGQGYNEQFF.

This clone is classed as medium-sized. V is TRBV12-3 or TRBV12-4 and J is TRBJ1-1; no definite D call. CDR3 length equals 13 residues. V was shortened by 3 bases and J by 1 base, with 6 bases between the two germline ends. The DNA for the CDR3 is TGTGCCAGCAGTTTTAGAGGGAACACTGAAGCTTTCTTT. It is translated as CASSFRGNTEAFF.

The gene calls are TRBV9 and TRBJ2-2; TRBD2 agrees at 8 bases. Trimming cost V 3 bases and J 7 bases; bases outside gene matches: 8. Germline loops: CDR1 SGDLS, CDR2 YYNGEE. The CDR3 consists of 15 residues. The CDR3 coding sequence is TGTGCCAGCAGCGCGGGACTAGGCGGGCTCGGGGAGCTGTTTTTT. It codes for CASSAGLGGLGELFF.

The chain has TRBV19 and TRBJ2-3, with 10 bases matching TRBD2. Trimming cost V 4 bases and J 5 bases; bases outside gene matches: 6. Germline CDR1 is LNHDA and CDR2 is SQIVND (reference sequence). The CDR3 is 15 amino acids. The CDR3 DNA reads TGTGCCAGTAGTACTCTAGCGGGGGTAGGAGATACGCAGTATTTT. Its translation is CASSTLAGVGDTQYF.

J is TRBJ1-1 and V is TRBV9; no firm D call. This CDR3 comprises 13 residues. The ends were cut back, 0 bases at V and 5 bases at J, with 8 bases in the middle. CDR1 and CDR2 (germline): SGDLS, YYNGEE. CDR3 DNA: TGTGCCAGCAGCGTAGCGTCGGGGACTGAAGCTTTCTTT. Encoded protein: CASSVASGTEAFF.

The chain combines TRBV19 with TRBJ2-3; D gene uncertain. The V gene lost 6 bases and the J gene lost 1 base, with 11 bases spanning the gap. Germline CDR1 LNHDA, CDR2 SQIVND (reference sequence). The CDR3 runs 14 residues. The CDR3 is CASSSPLGTDTQYF. The CDR3 region has the DNA TGTGCCAGTAGCTCCCCCCTTGGCACAGATACGCAGTATTTT.

The chain joins TRBV6-5 to TRBJ2-7; D is possibly TRBD1 (6 bases). This CDR3 comprises 13 residues. Germline V gene data show CDR1 as MNHEY and CDR2 as SVGAGI. V was shortened by 7 bases and J by 6 bases, with 16 bases between the two germline ends. CDR3: CASINEGVSEQYF. The CDR3 region has the DNA TGTGCCAGCATCAACGAGGGGGTATCCGAGCAGTACTTC.

This sequence joins TRBV29-1 and TRBJ2-5, with 13 bases fitting TRBD2. J was trimmed by 5 bases and V by 7 bases; bases with no gene match: 4. Germline CDR1 SQVTM, CDR2 ANQGSEA. The CDR3 extends over 13 amino acids. The CDR3 is CSATTSGGETQYF. The DNA of the CDR3 is TGCAGCGCTACGACTAGCGGGGGGGAGACCCAGTACTTC.

V usage is TRBV7-9 and J usage is TRBJ2-3, with D possibly being TRBD1 (6 bases). This CDR3 comprises 16 residues. The V end was cut by 2 bases, the J end by 2 bases, with 14 bases between. CDR1 is SEHNR and CDR2 is FQNEAQ in the germline V gene (reference sequence). CDR3 residues: CASSLLTGSSTDTQYF. The CDR3 nucleotides are TGTGCCAGCAGCTTACTAACAGGGAGTTCCACAGATACGCAGTATTTT.

The table lists this clone with a few counts. The CDR3 DNA reads as TGTGCCAGTACGACCGGGAGACTAGCCAAAAACATTCAGTACTTC. This codes for CASTTGRLAKNIQYF. The chain carries TRBV6-4 and TRBJ2-4, with D possibly being TRBD2 (6 bases). The V gene's germline CDR1 is MRHNA and CDR2 SNTAGT. Trimming left V 9 bases short and J 0 bases short, with 15 bases between. The CDR3 has 15 residues.

The chain combines TRBV9 with TRBJ2-7; D might be TRBD2 (5 bases). V was pared by 3 bases and J by 1 base, with 11 bases between. This CDR3 contains 14 residues. Germline V lookup: CDR1 SGDLS, CDR2 YYNGEE. The CDR3 loop reads CASSADGLSYEQYF. CDR3 coding DNA: TGTGCCAGCAGCGCGGACGGACTTTCCTACGAGCAGTACTTC.

Turning to this clone: Relative to the germline gene, one junction end is altered; a read error may explain this. V and J are TRBV13 and TRBJ2-2; 7 nucleotides line up with TRBD1. The CDR3 covers 17 residues. The germline V gene has CDR1 PRHDT and CDR2 FYEKMQ (reference sequence). The CDR3: CASSLGGPNSFSGELFF. CDR3 in DNA: TGTGCCAGCAGCCTAGGGGGCCCTAACAGTTTCTCCGGGGAGCTGTTTTTT.

The rearrangement joins TRBV6-6 to TRBJ2-3; 9 bases line up with TRBD2. V shed 5 bases and J 2 bases; nucleotides not matched to a gene: 11. This CDR3 is built from 17 residues. Germline values: CDR1 MNHNY, CDR2 SVGAGI (reference sequence). CDR3 coding DNA: TGTGCCAGCAGTCGAACTGGTAGCGGGAGTGTCACAGATACGCAGTATTTT. Protein sequence: CASSRTGSGSVTDTQYF.

In its sample, this clone was seen a few times. The chain employs TRBV4-1 and TRBJ1-2; TRBD1 might be the D (6 bases). Trimming stripped 4 bases from V and 9 bases from J, with 18 bases between. This CDR3 contains 14 residues. CDR1 and CDR2 (germline): MGHRA, YSYEKL. CDR3 residues: CASSRGTTVDSYTF. The CDR3 DNA is TGCGCCAGCAGCCGGGGGACAACGGTTGATAGCTACACCTTC.

This sequence joins TRBV12-5 and TRBJ2-1; maybe TRBD2 (7 bases). CDR3 size: 13 residues. V was trimmed by 4 bases and J by 12 bases, leaving 16 bases between them. Germline lookup yields CDR1 LGHNT and CDR2 FRNRAP. CDR3 sequence reads: CASGSSLGGGQFF. The CDR3 nucleotides read TGTGCTAGTGGTTCATCCCTAGGGGGGGGGCAGTTCTTC.

This chain joins TRBV19 and TRBJ1-1; 8 nucleotides line up with TRBD1. Germline V gene data show CDR1 as LNHDA and CDR2 as SQIVND (reference sequence). This CDR3 has 14 residues. Trimming at V came to 3 bases and at J to 4 bases, leaving 4 bases not matched to a gene. The CDR3 is CASSMQGASTEAFF. The DNA of the CDR3 is TGTGCCAGTAGTATGCAGGGGGCGAGCACTGAAGCTTTCTTT.

The V and J genes are TRBV9 and TRBJ2-2; TRBD2 agrees at 13 bases. Germline-derived CDR1 and CDR2 are SGDLS and YYNGEE. V was clipped by 0 bases and J by 6 bases; unmatched bases: 2. This CDR3 has 16 amino acids. The CDR3 loop reads CASSVGTSGSPGELFF. CDR3 bases: TGTGCCAGCAGCGTAGGGACTAGCGGGAGTCCCGGGGAGCTGTTTTTT.

The chain employs TRBV7-2 and TRBJ2-2; tentative D call: TRBD2 (5 bases). With 4 bases removed from V and 4 bases from J, the gap between germline ends came to 16 bases. Germline CDR1 is SGHTA and CDR2 is FQGNSA. The CDR3 contains 16 residues. Written as DNA, the CDR3 is TGTGCCAGCAGCTCCTACCCTCAAGGACTCACCGGGGAGCTGTTTTTT. This encodes CASSSYPQGLTGELFF.

The chain employs TRBV28 and TRBJ1-2, with 8 bases that match TRBD1. The CDR3 runs to 12 residues. Per the germline V gene, CDR1 is MDHEN and CDR2 is SYDVKM. V was clipped by 9 bases and J by 4 bases; unmatched bases: 4. The CDR3 DNA reads as TGTGCCAGTTACAGGGGGGGCTATGGCTACACCTTC. Translation gives CASYRGGYGYTF.

In nucleotides, the CDR3 is TGCGCCAGCAGCTATACAGGCGAAGGGGAGACCCAGTACTTC. Translated, it gives CASSYTGEGETQYF. The chain recombines TRBV5-1 with TRBJ2-5, with a weak D call TRBD1 (5 bases). The germline V gene has CDR1 SGHRS and CDR2 YFSETQ. Trimming shortened V by 3 bases and J by 5 bases, and 14 bases separated the two germline ends. This CDR3 has 14 amino acids.

This sequence joins TRBV2 and TRBJ1-5; D perhaps matches TRBD1 (6 bases). This CDR3 has 15 amino acids. V dropped 3 bases and J dropped 7 bases, with 16 bases sitting between them. Germline V gene lookup returns CDR1 SNHLY and CDR2 FYNNEI. The CDR3 reads CASSDLGGRFQPQHF. As DNA, the CDR3 is TGTGCCAGCAGTGATTTGGGGGGGCGCTTCCAGCCCCAGCATTTT. Together with reference TRBV2 and TRBJ1-5, the CDR3 gives the full variable domain: EPEVTQTPSHQVTQMGQEVILRCVPISNHLYFYWYRQILGQKVEFLVSFYNNEISEKSEIFDDQFSVERPDGSNFTLKIRSTKLEDSAMYFCASSDLGGRFQPQHFGDGTRLSIL.

This chain joins TRBV4-1 and TRBJ2-1, with D possibly matching TRBD2 (6 bases). Germline V gives CDR1 MGHRA, CDR2 YSYEKL. V shed 0 bases and J shed 3 bases, with 12 bases lying between them. This CDR3 has 16 residues. The CDR3 sequence: CASSQDPGEYYNEQFF. In DNA, the CDR3 is TGCGCCAGCAGCCAAGATCCGGGGGAGTACTACAATGAGCAGTTCTTC.

The rearrangement joins TRBV10-3 to TRBJ1-1, with 7 bases lining up with TRBD1. With 3 bases clipped from V and 0 bases from J, the junction kept 4 bases outside the gene matches. The CDR3 length is 15 residues. Germline values: CDR1 ENHRY, CDR2 SYGVKD. This CDR3 is CAISEDRDMNTEAFF. CDR3 DNA sequence: TGTGCCATCAGTGAAGACAGGGACATGAACACTGAAGCTTTCTTT.

This clone is a singleton in its sample. The CDR3 region is CASSLRRTGYQETQYF. Here the CDR3 DNA reads TGTGCCAGCAGTTTACGACGGACAGGGTATCAAGAGACCCAGTACTTC. J is TRBJ2-5 and V is TRBV28, with TRBD1 matching over 8 bases. The J segment lost 2 bases and the V segment lost 2 bases, leaving 7 bases of the junction unmatched. The CDR3 covers 16 residues. Germline assignment: CDR1 MDHEN and CDR2 SYDVKM.

The chain combines TRBV10-3 with TRBJ1-2, with D perhaps TRBD1 (5 bases). Per the germline V gene, CDR1 is ENHRY and CDR2 is SYGVKD. This CDR3 region has 12 residues. The V end lost 3 bases, the J end lost 4 bases, and 6 bases lay between the germline ends. This chain's CDR3 is CAISEQVYGYTF. The CDR3 nucleotides read TGTGCCATCAGTGAACAGGTCTATGGCTACACCTTC.

The chain combines TRBV19 with TRBJ1-5, with D unclear. CDR3 size: 13 residues. Per germline, CDR1 LNHDA and CDR2 SQIVND (reference sequence). Trimming stripped 5 bases from V and 6 bases from J, with 11 bases between. The CDR3 sequence: CASSANRFQPQHF. CDR3 in DNA: TGTGCCAGTAGTGCGAACAGATTTCAGCCCCAGCATTTT.

This clone appeared once. The CDR3 loop reads CASSTPEANTEAFF. CDR3 DNA sequence: TGTGCCAGTAGTACCCCAGAGGCGAACACTGAAGCTTTCTTT. The J gene is TRBJ1-1, the V gene TRBV19; D gene unclear. The V end was cut by 4 bases, the J end by 1 base, with 10 bases between. CDR1 is LNHDA, CDR2 SQIVND, per germline (reference sequence). This CDR3 contains 14 residues.